These 25 T cell receptor beta chains came from one sample sequenced in a study of T cell changes during pregnancy in multiple sclerosis (dated by TCRdb to the late 2010s). The protocol used for the library was the immunoSEQ multiplex PCR assay. Imported from immuneACCESS, the table was reduced by TCRdb to in-frame sequences with V and J called. These copies leave out some clones; in studies compared against another copy, an unresolved V gene accounts for under half, and the cause of the remainder is not known. The sample table lists more than 45,000 clones, around 93% of them with a count of one. Jointly, the top ten make up 0.64% of the sample. Sequencing was performed on CD4+ T cells from peripheral blood mononuclear cells, taken after pregnancy. All receptors come from a female donor with multiple sclerosis, enrolled in a pregnancy study.

The J gene is TRBJ2-2, the V gene TRBV6-1; 13 bases agree with TRBD2. The CDR3 consists of 17 residues. Losses at the gene ends were 3 bases for V and 6 bases for J; bases not matched to a gene: 7. CDR1 and CDR2 (germline): MNHNS, SASEGT. The CDR3, as DNA: TGTGCCAGCAGTGACCTATCACTAGCGGGGGGGCCCGGGGAGCTGTTTTTT. As protein: CASSDLSLAGGPGELFF.

The chain couples TRBV25-1 to TRBJ2-5, with D unresolved. V was trimmed by 1 base and J by 3 bases, leaving 9 bases between them. The CDR3 loop spans 14 amino acids. Per germline, CDR1 MGHDK and CDR2 SYGVNS. The DNA of the CDR3 is TGTGCCAGCAGTGAATCTCAGACAAAAGAGACCCAGTACTTC. Amino acid sequence: CASSESQTKETQYF.

This chain joins TRBV9 and TRBJ2-1, with D possibly TRBD2 on 5 matching bases. Germline V gives CDR1 SGDLS, CDR2 YYNGEE. Trimming left V 2 bases short and J 7 bases short, with 7 bases between. The CDR3 consists of 12 residues. The chain's CDR3 is CASSVTGNEQFF. In nucleotides, the CDR3 is TGTGCCAGCAGCGTTACGGGGAATGAGCAGTTCTTC.

V is TRBV27 and J is TRBJ2-3; the match to TRBD2 covers 8 bases. Germline values: CDR1 MNHEY, CDR2 SMNVEV (reference sequence). V was clipped by 8 bases and J by 3 bases; unmatched bases: 10. This CDR3 region has 15 residues. The CDR3, as DNA: TGTGCCAGCGGTATCGGGGGGGCCGCGACAGATACGCAGTATTTT. Encoded protein: CASGIGGAATDTQYF.

The chain employs TRBV5-6 and TRBJ1-6; D gene ambiguous. The CDR3 totals 14 residues. The germline gives CDR1 SGHDT, CDR2 YYEEEE. With 2 bases removed from V and 4 bases from J, the gap between germline ends came to 7 bases. The CDR3: CASSFTQYNSPLHF. The CDR3, as DNA: TGTGCCAGCAGCTTTACTCAATATAATTCACCCCTCCACTTT. Full variable domain (missing parts from reference TRBV5-6 and TRBJ1-6): DAGVTQSPTHLIKTRGQQVTLRCSPKSGHDTVSWYQQALGQGPQFIFQYYEEEERQRGNFPDRFSGHQFPNYSSELNVNALLLGDSALYLCASSFTQYNSPLHFGNGTRLTVT.

The chain recombines TRBV2 with TRBJ2-1; TRBD2 matches 7 bases. J lost 8 bases, V lost 5 bases, and 6 bases had no gene match. In germline, CDR1 is SNHLY, CDR2 FYNNEI. The CDR3 length is 13 residues. As DNA, the CDR3 is TGTGCCAGCAGTACACGGGAGGCGGATGAGCAGTTCTTC. It encodes CASSTREADEQFF.

The chain recombines TRBV7-2 with TRBJ1-5; no definite D call. The germline V gene encodes CDR1 SGHTA and CDR2 FQGNSA. The ends were cut back, 3 bases at V and 9 bases at J, with 12 bases in the middle. The CDR3 extends over 13 amino acids. As DNA, the CDR3 is TGTGCCAGCAGCTTGGGCGGGGAACGGCCCCAGCATTTT. It translates to CASSLGGERPQHF.

V gene TRBV6-5 combines with J gene TRBJ2-7; 9 bases align to TRBD1. This CDR3 region has 15 residues. The germline V gene encodes CDR1 MNHEY and CDR2 SVGAGI. With V trimmed by 6 bases and J by 4 bases, 10 bases remained unmatched. The CDR3 loop reads CASRSWDRAPYEQYF. The CDR3 bases are TGTGCCAGCAGGAGCTGGGACAGGGCTCCTTACGAGCAGTACTTC.

The genes are TRBV7-9 and TRBJ1-4, with 9 bases fitting TRBD1. V gave up 2 bases and J gave up 0 bases; unmatched junction bases: 7. CDR3 size: 18 residues. Germline V CDR1 and CDR2: SEHNR, FQNEAQ (reference sequence). DNA for the CDR3: TGTGCCAGCAGCTTAAGGACAGGGGTTGCCGCAACTAATGAAAAACTGTTTTTT. Translated, it gives CASSLRTGVAATNEKLFF.

CDR3 loop: CAISEPGHDPLAKNIQYF. CDR3 DNA sequence: TGTGCCATCAGTGAGCCGGGACACGACCCTCTAGCCAAAAACATTCAGTACTTC. The rearrangement uses TRBV10-3 and TRBJ2-4; D is possibly TRBD1 (6 bases). Trimming removed 2 bases at V and 0 bases at J, with 17 bases between. The CDR3 sequence is 18 residues long. Looked up from germline, CDR1 is ENHRY and CDR2 is SYGVKD.

CDR3 loop: CASSQVNRGDALFF. The CDR3 coding sequence is TGTGCCAGCAGCCAAGTTAACAGGGGAGATGCGCTGTTTTTT. V and J are TRBV14 and TRBJ1-4; 7 nucleotides align to TRBD1. Germline trimming cut 1 base from V and 14 bases from J; bases unmatched to any gene: 10. Per germline, CDR1 SGHDN and CDR2 FVKESK. This CDR3 region has 14 residues.

The genes are TRBV6-6 and TRBJ2-1; D is ambiguous. This CDR3 has 11 amino acids. V was shortened by 6 bases and J by 12 bases, with 12 bases between the two germline ends. The germline V gene has CDR1 MNHNY and CDR2 SVGAGI (reference sequence). The CDR3 spells CASSREVGQFF. DNA for the CDR3: TGTGCCAGCAGCCGAGAAGTCGGGCAGTTCTTC.

The table lists this clone with a few counts. The chain recombines TRBV6-5 with TRBJ1-1, with a weak D call TRBD1 (5 bases). Looked up from germline, CDR1 is MNHEY and CDR2 is SVGAGI. There are 13 residues in the CDR3. V lost 7 bases and J lost 4, with 13 bases in between. CDR3 amino acids: CASTKRGGTEAFF. In DNA form, the CDR3 reads TGTGCCAGCACTAAAAGGGGTGGCACTGAAGCTTTCTTT.

The chain recombines TRBV19 with TRBJ1-2; D possibly corresponds to TRBD1 (6 bases). The CDR3 has 14 amino acids. V lost 5 bases, J lost 4 bases, and 14 bases lay in between. Germline V lookup: CDR1 LNHDA, CDR2 SQIVND (reference sequence). CDR3 sequence reads: CASSSDRASYGYTF. CDR3 coding DNA: TGTGCCAGTAGTTCGGACAGAGCCTCCTATGGCTACACCTTC.

The chain is built from TRBV12-5 and TRBJ1-4; TRBD1 might be the D (5 bases). The germline CDR1 and CDR2 sequences are LGHNT and FRNRAP. The CDR3 loop spans 16 amino acids. V lost 0 bases and J 2 bases, leaving 10 bases between the germline ends. The CDR3 is CASGLVLGGTNEKLFF. In DNA, the CDR3 is TGTGCTAGTGGTTTGGTACTTGGGGGGACTAATGAAAAACTGTTTTTT.

The CDR3, as DNA: TGTGCCAGCAGCGCCTCAGGGGGGAACAATCAGCCCCAGCATTTT. Translated, it gives CASSASGGNNQPQHF. J is TRBJ1-5 and V is TRBV9; 7 nucleotides match TRBD1. With V trimmed by 3 bases and J by 3 bases, 6 bases remained unmatched. The CDR3 consists of 15 residues. Germline lookup yields CDR1 SGDLS and CDR2 YYNGEE.

V gene TRBV5-4 combines with J gene TRBJ1-1; D call uncertain. This CDR3 is built from 14 residues. Per germline, CDR1 SGHNT and CDR2 YYREEE (reference sequence). Trimming cost V 0 bases and J 5 bases, with 11 bases left between them. CDR3 region: CASSLVGGWTEAFF. CDR3 nucleotide sequence: TGTGCCAGCAGCTTGGTAGGAGGGTGGACTGAAGCTTTCTTT.

The rearrangement joins TRBV6-1 to TRBJ2-7; 11 nucleotides match TRBD2. This CDR3 is built from 15 residues. V was pared by 2 bases and J by 2 bases, with 2 bases of the junction left unmatched. Per the germline V gene, CDR1 is MNHNS and CDR2 is SASEGT. The CDR3 DNA follows: TGTGCCAGCAGTGAACGACTAGCGGGGCCCTACGAGCAGTACTTC. Amino acids: CASSERLAGPYEQYF.

The chain uses TRBV9 and TRBJ2-3, with 10 bases aligning to TRBD2. In germline, CDR1 is SGDLS, CDR2 YYNGEE. The CDR3 is 17 amino acids. Losses at the gene ends were 0 bases for V and 5 bases for J; bases not matched to a gene: 9. The CDR3 loop reads CASSVAAAGGPGDTQYF. CDR3 sequence (DNA): TGTGCCAGCAGCGTAGCAGCAGCGGGGGGGCCGGGAGATACGCAGTATTTT. The full variable domain, rest sourced from reference TRBV9 and TRBJ2-3, is DSGVTQTPKHLITATGQRVTLRCSPRSGDLSVYWYQQSLDQGLQFLIQYYNGEERAKGNILERFSAQQFPDLHSELNLSSLELGDSALYFCASSVAAAGGPGDTQYFGPGTRLTVL.

The chain employs TRBV7-2 and TRBJ1-2; the D gene is possibly TRBD1 (6 bases). Trimming shortened V by 7 bases and J by 5 bases, and 20 bases separated the two germline ends. This CDR3 has 15 residues. CDR1 SGHTA and CDR2 FQGNSA come from the germline V gene. CDR3 region: CASNRNRGGAYGYTF. The CDR3 bases are TGTGCCAGCAACAGAAACCGGGGGGGGGCATATGGCTACACCTTC.

This clone was seen once. The chain uses TRBV27 and TRBJ1-3; D not certain. This CDR3 region has 14 residues. The germline gives CDR1 MNHEY, CDR2 SMNVEV (reference sequence). V was pared by 5 bases and J by 0 bases, with 8 bases between. The CDR3 reads CASSPQVSGNTIYF. As DNA, the CDR3 is TGTGCCAGCAGTCCGCAGGTCTCTGGAAACACCATATATTTT.

This chain links TRBV7-3 with TRBJ1-1; D possibly corresponds to TRBD1 (6 bases). Germline V lookup: CDR1 SGHTA, CDR2 FQGTGA. The CDR3 runs to 15 residues. Trimming removed 5 bases from V and 6 bases from J, with 19 bases in between. CDR3 nucleotide sequence: TGTGCCAGCAGCACAAGCAGTGGGGGGGCGTCTGAAGCTTTCTTT. Translated, it gives CASSTSSGGASEAFF.

V is TRBV7-6 and J is TRBJ1-2; D ambiguous. The CDR3 totals 14 residues. Trimming shortened V by 5 bases and J by 3 bases, and 13 bases separated the two germline ends. Germline V CDR1 and CDR2: SGHVS, FNYEAQ. The CDR3 loop is CASSPAGSHYGYTF. In DNA form, the CDR3 reads TGTGCCAGCAGCCCCGCGGGATCCCACTATGGCTACACCTTC. The full variable domain, with the rest looked up from reference TRBV7-6 and TRBJ1-2, is GAGVSQSPRYKVTKRGQDVALRCDPISGHVSLYWYRQALGQGPEFLTYFNYEAQQDKSGLPNDRFSAERPEGSISTLTIQRTEQRDSAMYRCASSPAGSHYGYTFGSGTRLTVV.

This clone was picked up a small number of times. The rearrangement joins TRBV29-1 to TRBJ1-1; 8 nucleotides agree with TRBD1. Germline trimming cut 6 bases from V and 11 bases from J; bases unmatched to any gene: 8. The CDR3 has 11 amino acids. Germline V gene lookup returns CDR1 SQVTM and CDR2 ANQGSEA. In DNA, the CDR3 is TGCAGCGTACAGACAGGGGAACGGGCTTTCTTT. The encoded protein is CSVQTGERAFF. Variable domain in full (rest from reference TRBV29-1 and TRBJ1-1): SAVISQKPSRDICQRGTSLTIQCQVDSQVTMMFWYRQQPGQSLTLIATANQGSEATYESGFVIDKFPISRPNLTFSTLTVSNMSPEDSSIYLCSVQTGERAFFGQGTRLTVV.

This sequence joins TRBV5-6 and TRBJ2-1; 9 bases align to TRBD1. Germline CDR1 is SGHDT and CDR2 is YYEEEE. Germline trimming cut 4 bases from V and 16 bases from J; bases unmatched to any gene: 6. The CDR3 sequence is 11 residues long. CDR3 sequence reads: CASSPGTGIFF. Here the CDR3 DNA reads TGTGCCAGCAGCCCCGGGACAGGGATATTCTTC.